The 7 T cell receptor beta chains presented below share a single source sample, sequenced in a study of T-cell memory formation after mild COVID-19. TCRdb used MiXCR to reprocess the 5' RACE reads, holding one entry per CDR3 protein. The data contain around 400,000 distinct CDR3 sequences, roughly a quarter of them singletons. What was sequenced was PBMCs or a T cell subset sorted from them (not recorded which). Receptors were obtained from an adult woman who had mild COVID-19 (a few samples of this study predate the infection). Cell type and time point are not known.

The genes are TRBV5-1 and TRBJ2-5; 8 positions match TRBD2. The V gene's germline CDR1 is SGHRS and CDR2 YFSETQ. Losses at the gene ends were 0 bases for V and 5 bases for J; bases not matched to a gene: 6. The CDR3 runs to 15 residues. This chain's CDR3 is CASSLVGSGIETQYF. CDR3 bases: TGCGCCAGCAGCTTGGTGGGTAGCGGGATTGAGACCCAGTACTTC. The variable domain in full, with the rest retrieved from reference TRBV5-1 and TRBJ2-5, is KAGVTQTPRYLIKTRGQQVTLSCSPISGHRSVSWYQQTPGQGLQFLFEYFSETQRNKGNFPGRFSGRQFSNSRSEMNVSTLELGDSALYLCASSLVGSGIETQYFGPGTRLLVL.

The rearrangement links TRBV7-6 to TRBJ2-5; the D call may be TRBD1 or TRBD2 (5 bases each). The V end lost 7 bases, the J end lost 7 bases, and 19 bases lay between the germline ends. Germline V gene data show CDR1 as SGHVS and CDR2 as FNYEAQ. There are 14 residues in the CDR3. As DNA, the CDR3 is TGTGCCAGCACCCTCCAAGGGACCACGGGGACCCAGTACTTC. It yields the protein CASTLQGTTGTQYF.

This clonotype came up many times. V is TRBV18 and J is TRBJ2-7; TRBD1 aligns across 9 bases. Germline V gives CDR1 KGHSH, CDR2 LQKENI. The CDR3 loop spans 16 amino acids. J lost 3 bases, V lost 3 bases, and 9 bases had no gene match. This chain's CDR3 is CASSPTGTGQLYEQYF. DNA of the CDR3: TGTGCCAGCTCACCTACCGGGACAGGGCAACTCTACGAGCAGTACTTC.

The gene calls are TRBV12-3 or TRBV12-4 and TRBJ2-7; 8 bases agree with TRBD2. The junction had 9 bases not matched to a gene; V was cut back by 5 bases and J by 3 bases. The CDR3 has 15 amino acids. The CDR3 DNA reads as TGTGCCAGCAGTCCGACCGGGGGGGTGCGCTACGAGCAGTACTTC. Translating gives CASSPTGGVRYEQYF.

CDR3 amino acids: CASSYDFADTQYF. The CDR3 nucleotides read TGTGCCAGCAGTTACGATTTCGCAGATACGCAGTATTTT. The rearrangement uses TRBV6-2 or TRBV6-3 and TRBJ2-3; D uncertain. Trimming left V 2 bases short and J 4 bases short, with 7 bases between. The germline CDR1 and CDR2 sequences are MNHEY and SVGEGT. The CDR3 sequence is 13 residues long.

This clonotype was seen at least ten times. The CDR3 coding sequence is TGTGCCAGCAGCTTTGATCCAGGGGTTGGGGCCAACGTCCTGACTTTC. It codes for CASSFDPGVGANVLTF. The chain has TRBV5-5 and TRBJ2-6; perhaps TRBD1 as D (6 bases). The length of the CDR3 is 16 residues. Germline V CDR1 and CDR2: SGHKS, YYEKEE (reference sequence). Trimming took off 2 bases at V and 3 bases at J, with 12 bases between the two ends.

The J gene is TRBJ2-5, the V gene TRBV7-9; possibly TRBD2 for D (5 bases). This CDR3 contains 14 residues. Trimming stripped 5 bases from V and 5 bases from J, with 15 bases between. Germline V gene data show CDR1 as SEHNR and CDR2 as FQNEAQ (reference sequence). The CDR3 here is CASSTYGGGETQYF. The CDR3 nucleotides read TGTGCCAGCAGCACCTATGGAGGCGGGGAGACCCAGTACTTC. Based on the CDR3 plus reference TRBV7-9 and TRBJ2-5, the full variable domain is DTGVSQNPRHKITKRGQNVTFRCDPISEHNRLYWYRQTLGQGPEFLTYFQNEAQLEKSRLLSDRFSAERPKGSFSTLEIQRTEQGDSAMYLCASSTYGGGETQYFGPGTRLLVL.